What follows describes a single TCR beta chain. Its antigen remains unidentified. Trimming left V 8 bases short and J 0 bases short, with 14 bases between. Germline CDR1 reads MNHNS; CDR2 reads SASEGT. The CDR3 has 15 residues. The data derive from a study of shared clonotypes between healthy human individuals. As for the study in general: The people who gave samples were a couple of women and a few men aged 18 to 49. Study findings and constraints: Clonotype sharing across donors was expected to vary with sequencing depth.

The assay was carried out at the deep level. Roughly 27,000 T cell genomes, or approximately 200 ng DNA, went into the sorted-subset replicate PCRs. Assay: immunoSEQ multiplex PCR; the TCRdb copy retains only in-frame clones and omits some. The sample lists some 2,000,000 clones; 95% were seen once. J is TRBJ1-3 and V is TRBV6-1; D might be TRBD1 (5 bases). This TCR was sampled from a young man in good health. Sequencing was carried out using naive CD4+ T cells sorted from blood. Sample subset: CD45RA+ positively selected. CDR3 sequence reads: CASFLGGTSGNTIYF. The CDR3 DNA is TGTGCCAGCTTTCTTGGTGGGACCTCTGGAAACACCATATATTTT.